The clone carrying this T cell receptor beta chain was found many times. The antigen is not known. The team produced cDNA through 5'RACE using 10-nucleotide random UMIs. From the 5' RACE reads, TCRdb called clonotypes with MiXCR, one entry per CDR3 protein. In the table there are about 45,000 distinct CDR3 sequences, approximately 13% of which are singletons. V lost 5 bases, J lost 2 bases, and 5 bases lay in between. The CDR3 covers 12 residues. Germline lookup yields CDR1 SGHRS and CDR2 YFSETQ. The time point here: longitudinal time-point 3. The controls, all healthy individuals, were blood bank volunteers in Maryland, USA. The unsorted libraries originated from 2 million PBMCs that had been stored at -80 C. This entry belongs to a study of neurological immune-mediated disorders. Points from the study as a whole: HTLV-1-associated myelopathy had the most TCR clonal expansion, and multiple sclerosis had the least, less than healthy controls.

Material: PBMCs. The source of this sequence is a man aged 30 to 45 in good health. The chain uses TRBV5-1 and TRBJ2-1; D gene unclear. The CDR3 spells CASRQPYNEQFF. The CDR3 nucleotides read TGCGCCAGCAGACAGCCCTACAATGAGCAGTTCTTC. Full variable domain (rest looked up from reference TRBV5-1 and TRBJ2-1): KAGVTQTPRYLIKTRGQQVTLSCSPISGHRSVSWYQQTPGQGLQFLFEYFSETQRNKGNFPGRFSGRQFSNSRSEMNVSTLELGDSALYLCASRQPYNEQFFGPGTRLTVL.